Listed below are T cell receptor beta chains from one sample, sequenced in a study of shared clonotypes between healthy human individuals. Produced via immunoSEQ multiplex PCR; TCRdb's table is partial and in-frame only. Of fewer than 1 million clones detected, about 96% appear once; the ten largest clones hold under 0.25%. Sequencing input: naive CD8+ T cells sorted from blood. Every receptor here comes from a man under 40 in good health. CDR3s include the opening cysteine and the closing phenylalanine or tryptophan. The D gene is left open where the match is weak. Size is stated for part of the rows, as once, few or many counts, or as a class when the clone is expanded.

d_call: TRBD2; v_call: TRBV13; clone_size: -; j_call: TRBJ2-5; cdr3_nt: TGTGCCAGCAGCTTAAAGGGACTAGCCGATGAGACCCAGTACTTC; cdr3_aa: CASSLKGLADETQYF
d_call: -; v_call: TRBV7-9; clone_size: -; j_call: TRBJ2-5; cdr3_nt: TGTGCCAGCAGCGTATCAGGGACTCAAGAGACCCAGTACTTC; cdr3_aa: CASSVSGTQETQYF
d_call: TRBD1; v_call: TRBV7-8; clone_size: few; j_call: TRBJ1-2; cdr3_nt: TGTGCCAGCAGCTACCGGACAGGAGAGAACTATGGCTACACCTTC; cdr3_aa: CASSYRTGENYGYTF
d_call: -; v_call: TRBV15; clone_size: once; j_call: TRBJ2-7; cdr3_nt: TGTGCCACCAGCAGAGATCGTAGTTACGAGCAGTACTTC; cdr3_aa: CATSRDRSYEQYF
d_call: TRBD2; v_call: TRBV18; clone_size: -; j_call: TRBJ2-1; cdr3_nt: TGTGCCAGCTCACCCGGGACTAGCGGGAGGAAAGGGGTCTTATACAATGAGCAGTTCTTC; cdr3_aa: CASSPGTSGRKGVLYNEQFF
d_call: TRBD1; v_call: TRBV19; clone_size: once; j_call: TRBJ2-3; cdr3_nt: TGTGCTACGGACAGGGGGGGAGCAGATACGCAGTATTTT; cdr3_aa: CATDRGGADTQYF
d_call: TRBD1; v_call: TRBV7-9; clone_size: -; j_call: TRBJ2-7; cdr3_nt: TGTGCCAGCAGGCGTGCGGGACAGGACGGCTACGAGCAGTACTTC; cdr3_aa: CASRRAGQDGYEQYF
d_call: -; v_call: TRBV7-9; clone_size: -; j_call: TRBJ1-1; cdr3_nt: TGTGCCAGCAGCTCCTCACAGGTCCAAGGAACTGAAGCTTTCTTT; cdr3_aa: CASSSSQVQGTEAFF
d_call: -; v_call: TRBV11-2; clone_size: once; j_call: TRBJ2-7; cdr3_nt: TGTGCCAGCAGCGACATTCGGGATCTCTACGAGCAGTACTTC; cdr3_aa: CASSDIRDLYEQYF
d_call: TRBD2; v_call: TRBV11-2; clone_size: -; j_call: TRBJ2-1; cdr3_nt: TGTGCCAGCAGCTTAGTTATCGGACTAGCGGACTACAATGAGCAGTTCTTC; cdr3_aa: CASSLVIGLADYNEQFF
d_call: -; v_call: TRBV2; clone_size: -; j_call: TRBJ2-2; cdr3_nt: TGTGCCAGCAGTTCCTCCTACCGTCCCGGGGAGCTGTTTTTT; cdr3_aa: CASSSSYRPGELFF
d_call: -; v_call: TRBV7-9; clone_size: -; j_call: TRBJ1-3; cdr3_nt: TGTGCCAGCAGCGTGGGTGTGGGACCCTCTGGAAACACCATATATTTT; cdr3_aa: CASSVGVGPSGNTIYF
d_call: -; v_call: TRBV4-3; clone_size: once; j_call: TRBJ1-1; cdr3_nt: TGCGCCAGCAGCCAAGACCCAGGCCTTCTTAACACTGAAGCTTTCTTT; cdr3_aa: CASSQDPGLLNTEAFF
d_call: -; v_call: TRBV7-8; clone_size: -; j_call: TRBJ2-5; cdr3_nt: TGTGCCAGCAGCTTAGCCGTCGGGCAGGGTACCCAGTACTTC; cdr3_aa: CASSLAVGQGTQYF
d_call: -; v_call: TRBV14; clone_size: -; j_call: TRBJ1-1; cdr3_nt: TGTGCCAGCAGCCTGACAGCATTCATGAACACTGAAGCTTTCTTT; cdr3_aa: CASSLTAFMNTEAFF
d_call: TRBD2; v_call: TRBV19; clone_size: -; j_call: TRBJ2-1; cdr3_nt: TGTGCCAGTAGTATGGGACTAGCGGGACGACCCGACAATGAGCAGTTCTTC; cdr3_aa: CASSMGLAGRPDNEQFF
d_call: TRBD2; v_call: TRBV7-2; clone_size: -; j_call: TRBJ2-3; cdr3_nt: TGTGCCAGCAGCTTAACGGTTCTAGCGGGATCGGAAATGGATACGCAGTATTTT; cdr3_aa: CASSLTVLAGSEMDTQYF
d_call: -; v_call: TRBV2; clone_size: -; j_call: TRBJ2-7; cdr3_nt: TGTGCCAGCAGGAACTACGAGCAGTACTTC; cdr3_aa: CASRNYEQYF
d_call: -; v_call: TRBV7-6; clone_size: once; j_call: TRBJ2-1; cdr3_nt: TGTGCCAGCACACAGGGCCCTCTCTTGGATGAGCAGTTCTTC; cdr3_aa: CASTQGPLLDEQFF
d_call: -; v_call: TRBV11-3; clone_size: -; j_call: TRBJ1-1; cdr3_nt: TGTGCCCGCGGCAGGGTGAGCCCTGAAGCTTTCTTT; cdr3_aa: CARGRVSPEAFF
d_call: TRBD1; v_call: TRBV27; clone_size: once; j_call: TRBJ2-5; cdr3_nt: TGTGCCAGCTCACAGGGGGTACGAGGGTACCAAGAGACCCAGTACTTC; cdr3_aa: CASSQGVRGYQETQYF
d_call: -; v_call: TRBV7-9; clone_size: -; j_call: TRBJ2-3; cdr3_nt: TGTGCCAGCAGCTTCAACTACACAGATACGCAGTATTTT; cdr3_aa: CASSFNYTDTQYF
d_call: -; v_call: TRBV14; clone_size: -; j_call: TRBJ2-3; cdr3_nt: TGTGCCAGCAGCCAAGGGGGGACGCCCCTTACAGATACGCAGTATTTT; cdr3_aa: CASSQGGTPLTDTQYF
d_call: -; v_call: TRBV9; clone_size: once; j_call: TRBJ1-1; cdr3_nt: TGTGCCAGCAGCGCCGACCTTTCGGGGGCCGACACTGAAGCTTTCTTT; cdr3_aa: CASSADLSGADTEAFF
d_call: TRBD2; v_call: TRBV27; clone_size: -; j_call: TRBJ2-1; cdr3_nt: TGTGCCAGCAGTTTTATGTTAAGCGGGGGGGGATACAATGAGCAGTTCTTC; cdr3_aa: CASSFMLSGGGYNEQFF
d_call: -; v_call: TRBV7-9; clone_size: -; j_call: TRBJ2-7; cdr3_nt: TGTGCCAGCAGCTCTACTCCAGGGACCGGCCCTGGTTACGAGCAGTACTTC; cdr3_aa: CASSSTPGTGPGYEQYF
d_call: TRBD1; v_call: TRBV9; clone_size: -; j_call: TRBJ2-7; cdr3_nt: TGTGCCAGCAGCGTAGAGGGACAGGGGGTCTACGAGCAGTACTTC; cdr3_aa: CASSVEGQGVYEQYF
d_call: -; v_call: TRBV9; clone_size: -; j_call: TRBJ2-7; cdr3_nt: TGTGCCAGCAGCGTAGCTTCGACAGCCAACCCCTACGAGCAGTACTTC; cdr3_aa: CASSVASTANPYEQYF
d_call: -; v_call: TRBV7-8; clone_size: -; j_call: TRBJ2-3; cdr3_nt: TGTGCCAGCAGCGTACGGCCTGGGGCCACAGATACGCAGTATTTT; cdr3_aa: CASSVRPGATDTQYF